A selection of T cell receptor beta chains follows, all from one sample in a study of blood T cells in healthy people across ages. MiXCR, applied by TCRdb to the 5' RACE reads, yields one record per CDR3 protein. In the table there are about 1.8 million distinct CDR3 sequences, 40% to 55% of which are singletons. The sample was blood. Receptor source: a woman aged 40 to 49 in good health. The conserved cysteine and the conserved F or W are not part of the CDR3 here. A D gene is named only where the DNA matches it firmly. Some rows have no size entry. The others give once, few or many, or a class for an expanded clone.

>TRBV7-9|few|.|TRBJ2-1
ASSLDGRGYNEQF
>TRBV7-9|.|TRBD1|.
ASSLSTGAGETQY
>TRBV29-1|once|.|TRBJ2-1
SVRRSPEGEQF
>TRBV11-2|.|.|.
ASNYYGETQY
>TRBV10-3|.|.|TRBJ2-4
AISESEKGAKNIQY
>TRBV6-5|.|.|TRBJ2-2
ASSPTTGILAGELF
>TRBV7-2|few|.|TRBJ2-4
ASSPPTEGRNIQY
>TRBV27|.|.|TRBJ1-2
ASSLRVGEGYT
>TRBV7-8|.|TRBD1|TRBJ2-7
ASSQYSGGYEQY
>TRBV29-1|.|.|TRBJ1-2
SVEAQTGSEGYT
>TRBV7-2|once|.|TRBJ1-2
ASSLAGRAAGYT
>TRBV2|once|.|TRBJ2-7
ASSSRRWAGDPLIYEQY
>TRBV10-3|.|.|TRBJ2-3
AIRKQYSTDTQY
>TRBV6-2/TRBV6-3|.|TRBD2|TRBJ2-1
ASRRFKAGGEYNEQF
>TRBV4-3|few|.|TRBJ2-1
ASSQDRTEYNEQF
>TRBV6-5|.|TRBD1|TRBJ2-5
ASSLINRGLGETQY
>TRBV7-3|.|TRBD1|TRBJ1-5
ASRDREGQGVNQPQH
>TRBV20-1|few|.|TRBJ2-3
SATTYTNTDTQY
>TRBV7-2|.|.|TRBJ1-6
ASSLHRVGSPLH
>TRBV28|.|.|TRBJ2-5
ASSPIFSGLYQETQY
>TRBV2|.|TRBD2|TRBJ2-5
ASKASGETQY
>TRBV18|.|TRBD1|TRBJ2-5
ASSPSTGAGTQY
>TRBV20-1|few|.|TRBJ2-7
SAPLKGRPYEQY
>TRBV9|.|TRBD2|TRBJ2-5
ASSVIAGGPQY
>TRBV5-1|.|.|TRBJ1-6
ASSGRADNSPLH
>TRBV12-3/TRBV12-4|.|TRBD2|TRBJ2-5
ASCIAGAQETQY
>TRBV6-1|.|.|TRBJ2-5
ASSASARAQETQY
>TRBV29-1|few|TRBD1|TRBJ1-2
SSDLTGQGNT
>TRBV11-2|.|TRBD1|.
ASSLPRDSPSYNEQY
>TRBV2|.|TRBD1|TRBJ2-5
ASKQGNLQETQY
>TRBV29-1|.|TRBD1|TRBJ2-6
SVEQGAEGANVLT
>TRBV28|.|.|TRBJ1-5
ASSSLAPQH
>TRBV29-1|few|TRBD1|TRBJ2-7
SVEQDRGEQY
>TRBV20-1|.|.|TRBJ1-2
SARDPKGPSYGYT
>TRBV4-2|.|.|TRBJ1-6
ASSQVGGAYNSPLH
>TRBV20-1|.|TRBD1|TRBJ2-5
SAPDRVPGETQY
>TRBV12-3/TRBV12-4|.|TRBD1|TRBJ2-3
ASSWGGTGGSTDTQY
>TRBV14|.|TRBD1|TRBJ2-5
ASSPPARGQETQY
>TRBV4-3|.|.|TRBJ2-3
ASTWTVTSTDTQY
>TRBV6-5|.|TRBD2|.
ASSYVAALAGGSRETQY
>TRBV4-1|.|.|TRBJ1-2
ASHSPRYGYT
>TRBV5-1|.|TRBD1|TRBJ1-1
ASSIRQGVTAF
>TRBV7-6|.|.|TRBJ2-7
ASQTGISSYEQY
>TRBV27|.|TRBD2|TRBJ2-3
ASSLGAGGAPGTQY
>TRBV27|.|TRBD2|.
ASSLRTSGGLYEQY
>TRBV7-9|.|.|TRBJ2-7
ASQLGGLSYEQY
>TRBV20-1|.|.|TRBJ2-3
SGDHPASTGTQY
>TRBV28|once|.|TRBJ2-7
ASSPSSESSYEQY
>TRBV7-9|once|TRBD1|TRBJ1-6
ASSPRQGARNSPLH
>TRBV12-3/TRBV12-4|.|.|TRBJ2-1
ASSTREQF
>TRBV4-1|few|TRBD1|TRBJ1-6
ASSQIQTGGPLH
>TRBV11-1|.|.|.
ASSLLGNSETQY
>TRBV29-1|.|.|TRBJ2-2
SALNTGELF
>TRBV4-3|once|.|.
ASSQVGSNPYEQY
>TRBV19|.|.|.
ASSGPGPGEQY